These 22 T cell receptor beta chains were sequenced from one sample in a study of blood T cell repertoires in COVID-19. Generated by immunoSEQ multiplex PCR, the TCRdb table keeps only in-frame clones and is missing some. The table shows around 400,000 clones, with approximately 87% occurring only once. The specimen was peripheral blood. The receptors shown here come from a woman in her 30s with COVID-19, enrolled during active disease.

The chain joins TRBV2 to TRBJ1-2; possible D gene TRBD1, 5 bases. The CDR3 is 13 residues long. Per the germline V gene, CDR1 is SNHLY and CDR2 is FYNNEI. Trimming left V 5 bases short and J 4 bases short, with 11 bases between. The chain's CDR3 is CASSYKGFYGYTF. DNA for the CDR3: TGTGCCAGCAGTTACAAGGGGTTCTATGGCTACACCTTC.

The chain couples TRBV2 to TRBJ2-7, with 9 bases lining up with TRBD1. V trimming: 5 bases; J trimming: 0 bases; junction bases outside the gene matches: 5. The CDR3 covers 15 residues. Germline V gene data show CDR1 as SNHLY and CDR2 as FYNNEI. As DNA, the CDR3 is TGTGCCAGCAGTCAGGGACAGGGCTACTCCTACGAGCAGTACTTC. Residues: CASSQGQGYSYEQYF.

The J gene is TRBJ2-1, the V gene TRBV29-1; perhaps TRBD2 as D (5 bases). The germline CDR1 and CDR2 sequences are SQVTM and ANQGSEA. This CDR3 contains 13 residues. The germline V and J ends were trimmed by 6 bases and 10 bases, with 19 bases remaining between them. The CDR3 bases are TGCAGCGTCGACGGACCGGCGGGTTGGGAGCAGTTCTTC. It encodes CSVDGPAGWEQFF.

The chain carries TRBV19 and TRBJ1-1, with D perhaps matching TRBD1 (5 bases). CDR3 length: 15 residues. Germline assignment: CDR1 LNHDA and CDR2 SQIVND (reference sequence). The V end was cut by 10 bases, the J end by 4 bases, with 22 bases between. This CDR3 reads CAIQAPTGTGTEAFF. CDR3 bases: TGTGCCATTCAAGCCCCCACAGGCACTGGCACTGAAGCTTTCTTT.

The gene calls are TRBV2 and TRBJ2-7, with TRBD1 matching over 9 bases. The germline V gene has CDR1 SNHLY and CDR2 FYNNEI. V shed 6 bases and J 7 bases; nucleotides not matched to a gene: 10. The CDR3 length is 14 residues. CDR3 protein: CASRQGARIGEQYF. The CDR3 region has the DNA TGTGCCAGCAGACAGGGGGCGCGAATTGGGGAGCAGTACTTC.

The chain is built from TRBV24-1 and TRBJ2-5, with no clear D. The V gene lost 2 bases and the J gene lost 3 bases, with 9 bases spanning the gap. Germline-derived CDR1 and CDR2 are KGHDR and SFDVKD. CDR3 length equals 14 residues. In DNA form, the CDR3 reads TGTGCCACCAGTGATTACATAAATGAAGAGACCCAGTACTTC. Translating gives CATSDYINEETQYF.

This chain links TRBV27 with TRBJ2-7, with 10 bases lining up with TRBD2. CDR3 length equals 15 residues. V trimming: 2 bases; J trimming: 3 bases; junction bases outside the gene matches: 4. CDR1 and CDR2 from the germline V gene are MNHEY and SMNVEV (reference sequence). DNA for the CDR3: TGTGCCAGCAGTTTACTAGCGGGAGTAGGCTACGAGCAGTACTTC. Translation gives CASSLLAGVGYEQYF.

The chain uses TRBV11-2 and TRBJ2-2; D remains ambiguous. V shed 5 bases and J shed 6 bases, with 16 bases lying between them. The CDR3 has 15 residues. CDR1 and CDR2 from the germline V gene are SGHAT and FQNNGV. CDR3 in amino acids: CASSRTSAAPGELFF. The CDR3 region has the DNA TGTGCCAGCAGCCGAACCTCGGCAGCGCCCGGGGAGCTGTTTTTT.

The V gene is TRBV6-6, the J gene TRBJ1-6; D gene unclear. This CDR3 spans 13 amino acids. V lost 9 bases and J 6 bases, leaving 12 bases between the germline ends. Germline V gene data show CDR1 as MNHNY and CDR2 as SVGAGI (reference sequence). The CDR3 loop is CASLPGLNSPLHF. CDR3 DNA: TGTGCCAGTCTCCCTGGGCTTAATTCACCCCTCCACTTT.

In DNA form, the CDR3 reads TGTGCCTGGAGTCCAACGGACAGGGGGACTAATGAAAAACTGTTTTTT. It yields the protein CAWSPTDRGTNEKLFF. The chain joins TRBV30 to TRBJ1-4; 10 bases fit TRBD1. The CDR3 loop spans 16 amino acids. The junction had 5 bases not matched to a gene; V was cut back by 2 bases and J by 2 bases. Germline assignment: CDR1 GTSNPN and CDR2 SVGIG (reference sequence).

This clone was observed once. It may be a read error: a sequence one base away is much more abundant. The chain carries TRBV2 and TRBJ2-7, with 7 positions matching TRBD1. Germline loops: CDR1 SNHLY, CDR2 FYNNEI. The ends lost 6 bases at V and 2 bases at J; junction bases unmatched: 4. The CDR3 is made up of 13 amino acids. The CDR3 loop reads CASSRDRPYEQYF. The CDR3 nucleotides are TGTGCCAGCAGCAGGGACAGACCCTACGAGCAGTACTTC.

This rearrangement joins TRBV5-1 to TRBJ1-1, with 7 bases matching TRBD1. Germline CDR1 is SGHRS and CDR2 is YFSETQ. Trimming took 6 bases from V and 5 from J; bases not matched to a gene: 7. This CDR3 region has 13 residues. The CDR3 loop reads CASKLTGVTEAFF. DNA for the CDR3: TGCGCCAGCAAACTTACAGGGGTTACTGAAGCTTTCTTT. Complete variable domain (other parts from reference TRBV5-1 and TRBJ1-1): KAGVTQTPRYLIKTRGQQVTLSCSPISGHRSVSWYQQTPGQGLQFLFEYFSETQRNKGNFPGRFSGRQFSNSRSEMNVSTLELGDSALYLCASKLTGVTEAFFGQGTRLTVV.

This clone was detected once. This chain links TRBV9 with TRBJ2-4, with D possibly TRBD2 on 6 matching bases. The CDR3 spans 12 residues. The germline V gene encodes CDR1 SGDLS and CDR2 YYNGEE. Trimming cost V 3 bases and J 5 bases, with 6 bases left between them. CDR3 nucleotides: TGTGCCAGCAGCGGACTAGAAAACATTCAGTACTTC. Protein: CASSGLENIQYF.

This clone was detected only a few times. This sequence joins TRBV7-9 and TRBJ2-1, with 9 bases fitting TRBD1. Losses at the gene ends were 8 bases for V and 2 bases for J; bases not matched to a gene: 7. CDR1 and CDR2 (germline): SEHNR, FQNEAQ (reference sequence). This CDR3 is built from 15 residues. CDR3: CASEDRDRAYNEQFF. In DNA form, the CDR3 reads TGTGCCAGCGAAGACCGGGACAGGGCCTACAATGAGCAGTTCTTC. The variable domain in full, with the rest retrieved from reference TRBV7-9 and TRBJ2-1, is DTGVSQNPRHKITKRGQNVTFRCDPISEHNRLYWYRQTLGQGPEFLTYFQNEAQLEKSRLLSDRFSAERPKGSFSTLEIQRTEQGDSAMYLCASEDRDRAYNEQFFGPGTRLTVL.

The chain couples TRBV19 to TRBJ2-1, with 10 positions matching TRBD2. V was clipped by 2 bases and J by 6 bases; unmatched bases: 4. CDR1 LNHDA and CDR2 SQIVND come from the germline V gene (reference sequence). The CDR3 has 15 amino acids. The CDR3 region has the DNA TGTGCCAGTAGTATAACTAGCGGGGAGGTCAATGAGCAGTTCTTC. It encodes CASSITSGEVNEQFF.

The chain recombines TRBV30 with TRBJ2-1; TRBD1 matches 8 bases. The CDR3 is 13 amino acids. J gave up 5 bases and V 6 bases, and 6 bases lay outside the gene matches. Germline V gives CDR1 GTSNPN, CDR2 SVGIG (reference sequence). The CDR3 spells CACRQGNNNEQFF. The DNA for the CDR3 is TGTGCCTGCAGACAGGGGAACAACAATGAGCAGTTCTTC. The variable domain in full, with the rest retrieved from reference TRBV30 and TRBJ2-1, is SQTIHQWPATLVQPVGSPLSLECTVEGTSNPNLYWYRQAAGRGLQLLFYSVGIGQISSEVPQNLSASRPQDRQFILSSKKLLLSDSGFYLCACRQGNNNEQFFGPGTRLTVL.

CDR3 sequence reads: CASRPSGSEQFF. The CDR3 DNA is TGTGCCAGCAGACCAAGCGGGAGTGAGCAGTTCTTC. V usage is TRBV6-5 and J usage is TRBJ2-1, with TRBD2 identical over 8 bases. The junction had 4 bases not matched to a gene; V was cut back by 6 bases and J by 9 bases. There are 12 residues in the CDR3. Germline CDR1 is MNHEY and CDR2 is SVGAGI.

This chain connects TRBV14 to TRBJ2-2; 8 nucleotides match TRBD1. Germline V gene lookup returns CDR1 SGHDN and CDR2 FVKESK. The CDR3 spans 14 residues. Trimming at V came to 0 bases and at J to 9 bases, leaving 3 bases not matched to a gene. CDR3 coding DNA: TGTGCCAGCAGCCAAGAAGGACAGGGCAGGGAGCTGTTTTTT. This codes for CASSQEGQGRELFF. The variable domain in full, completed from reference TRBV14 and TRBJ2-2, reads EAGVTQFPSHSVIEKGQTVTLRCDPISGHDNLYWYRRVMGKEIKFLLHFVKESKQDESGMPNNRFLAERTGGTYSTLKVQPAELEDSGVYFCASSQEGQGRELFFGEGSRLTVL.

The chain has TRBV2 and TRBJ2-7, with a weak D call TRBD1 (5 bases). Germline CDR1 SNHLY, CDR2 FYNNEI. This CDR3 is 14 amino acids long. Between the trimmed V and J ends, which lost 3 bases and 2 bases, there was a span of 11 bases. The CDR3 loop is CASSEEGVAYEQYF. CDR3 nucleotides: TGTGCCAGCAGTGAGGAAGGGGTGGCCTACGAGCAGTACTTC.

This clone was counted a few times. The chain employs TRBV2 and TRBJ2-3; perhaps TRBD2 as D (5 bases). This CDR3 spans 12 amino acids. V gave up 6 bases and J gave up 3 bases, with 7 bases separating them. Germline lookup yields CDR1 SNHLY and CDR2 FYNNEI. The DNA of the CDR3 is TGTGCCAGCAGCCCGGGGACAGATACGCAGTATTTT. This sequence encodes CASSPGTDTQYF.

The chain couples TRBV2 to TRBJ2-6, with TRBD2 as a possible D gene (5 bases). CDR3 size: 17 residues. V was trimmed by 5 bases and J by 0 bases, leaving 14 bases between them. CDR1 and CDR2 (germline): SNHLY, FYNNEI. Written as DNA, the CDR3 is TGTGCCAGCAGTCCCTACCCCCGGGACTCTGGGGCCAACGTCCTGACTTTC. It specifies CASSPYPRDSGANVLTF.

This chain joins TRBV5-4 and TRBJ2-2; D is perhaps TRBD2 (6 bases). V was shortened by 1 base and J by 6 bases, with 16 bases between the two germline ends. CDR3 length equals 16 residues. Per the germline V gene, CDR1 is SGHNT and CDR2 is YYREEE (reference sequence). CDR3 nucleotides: TGTGCCAGCAGCTTGCTAGCCGGGACTCCCTCCGGGGAGCTGTTTTTT. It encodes CASSLLAGTPSGELFF.